This TCR beta chain was documented in a study of CD8 T cells in Susac syndrome. Germline V lookup: CDR1 MNHEY, CDR2 SMNVEV (reference sequence). This CDR3 spans 13 amino acids. The V end lost 2 bases, the J end lost 9 bases, and 11 bases lay between the germline ends. Random hexamers were used to reverse transcribe an amount of roughly 0.45 to 1 ug RNA. TCRdb re-derived calls from the immunoSEQ multiplex PCR reads in MiXCR, one entry per CDR3 protein. Here the sample spans about 400,000 distinct CDR3 sequences, around 83% being singletons. Negative magnetic isolation gave CD8+ and CD4+ cells; FACS enriched CD8+ TEMRA.

The receptor's source is a human donor with multiple sclerosis. The sample was CD8+ T cells from PBMCs. This chain links TRBV27 with TRBJ1-5; no definite D call. CDR3 bases: TGTGCCAGCAGTTTAGACGACTTAAGGCCCCAGCATTTT. This translates into CASSLDDLRPQHF.